This T cell receptor beta chain was retrieved from a study of control samples from healthy donors and cancer patients (dated by TCRdb to between 2020 and 2021). Library preparation used the immunoSEQ multiplex PCR assay. Entries here come from immuneACCESS through TCRdb and include only in-frame sequences with V and J called. Some clones fail to appear in such tables; in the studies checked, an unresolved V gene covers under half of the shortfall, and the cause of the remainder is unknown. The sample includes fewer than 100,000 clones, with almost 85% observed a single time. The ten largest clones represent approximately 2% of the sample. V loses 6 bases of germline sequence and J loses 2 bases, and the interval between the two ends is 11 bases. The germline V gene provides CDR1 SNHLY and CDR2 FYNNEI. The CDR3 has 13 amino acids, counting the end cysteine and phenylalanine. The entry retains the CDR3 DNA only, 39 bases that are in frame from base 1.

Only a few counts were recorded for this clone. The specificity of this receptor is unknown. No much larger clonotype is one base removed from it; base qualities were not supplied. The clonotype originates from a man in his sixties in good health. The chain was built from TRBV2 and TRBJ2-7, with the D gene call left open. Sequenced sample: blood. The base sequence is TGTGCCAGCAGAGAGTCAGCAACCTACGAGCAGTACTTC. Its translation is CASRESATYEQYF.